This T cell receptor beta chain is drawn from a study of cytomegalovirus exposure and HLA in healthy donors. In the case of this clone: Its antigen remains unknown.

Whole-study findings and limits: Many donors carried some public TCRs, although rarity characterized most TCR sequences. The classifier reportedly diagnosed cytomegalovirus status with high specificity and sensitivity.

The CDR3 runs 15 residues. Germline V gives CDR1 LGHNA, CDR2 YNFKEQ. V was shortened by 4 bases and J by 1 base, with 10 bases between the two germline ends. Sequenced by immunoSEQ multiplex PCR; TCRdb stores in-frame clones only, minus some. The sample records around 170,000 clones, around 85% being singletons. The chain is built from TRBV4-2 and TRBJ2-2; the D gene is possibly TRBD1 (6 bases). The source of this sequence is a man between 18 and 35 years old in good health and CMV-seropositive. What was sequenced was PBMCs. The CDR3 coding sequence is TGTGCCAGCAGCCCCGGGACACTGAACACCGGGGAGCTGTTTTTT. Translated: CASSPGTLNTGELFF.